This TCR beta chain was sequenced for a study of T-cell memory formation after mild COVID-19 (dated by TCRdb to 2020 to 2023). Background on the whole study: Most TCR sequence clusters were specific to one of the two donors. In a couple of donors, T-cell clones that expanded and contracted after mild COVID-19 were tracked by sequencing TCRalpha and TCRbeta repertoires over time. Two young, previously healthy adult volunteers, one female and one male, were included in the cohort. General findings and caveats noted by the study authors: Whether the second-wave clones peaking on day 37 were SARS-CoV-2 specific was not confirmed. Some responding clones were detected in pre-infection memory, suggesting pre-existing cross-reactive memory T cells joined the SARS-CoV-2 response. Contracting CD4+ clones were found mainly in CM and EM memory subsets, while CD8+ clones were enriched in EMRA. The study included only a couple of mild cases, and larger cohorts that include severe cases with pre-infection samples were judged to be necessary. Clones contracting from day 15 to 85 had balanced CD4/CD8 phenotypes, while a second wave expanding from day 15 to 37 was biased towards CD4+.

Sequencing instrument: Illumina NovaSeq 6000. TCRalpha and TCRbeta cDNA libraries were constructed by 5'RACE with constant-segment primers, with sample barcodes and unique molecular identifiers being introduced. Trizol reagent was used to extract RNA from every sample. The libraries were amplified in two PCR steps, and the second step added a second sample barcode and Illumina TruSeq adapters. Sequencing of libraries was performed on an Illumina NovaSeq with 2 x 150 bp paired-end reads. The authors' pipeline ran thus. With migec v1.2.7, reads were demultiplexed and then collapsed into UMI-guided consensus sequences. Using mixcr v2.1.11, UMI consensuses were aligned to TRA and TRB V and J templates and then assembled into clonotypes. A clonotype was counted as expanded or contracted only when both edgeR and NoisET called the clonotype significant, with the noise models trained on biological replicates. For edgeR calls, a false discovery rate-adjusted p below 0.01 and a log2 fold-change threshold of 1 were applied. PCA with hierarchical clustering of max-normalized trajectories of the 1000 most abundant clonotypes was used as exploratory dynamics analysis. Separately sequenced CD4+ and CD8+ repertoires were used to assign the CD4 or CD8 phenotype of responding clones. The public reads were quality trimmed at Q25 with fastp and then assembled into clones with MiXCR by TCRdb, keeping productive beta chains. For every CDR3 protein sequence, its rows merge into one entry that carries the most common genes and DNA. TCRdb, rather than the study authors, made the V and J calls. The sample contains 450,000 to 700,000 distinct CDR3 sequences, roughly 18% of them found a single time. About 12% of the sample is taken by the ten largest.

This clonotype was recorded a few times. Its binding antigen is unknown. Base qualities are missing; no much larger clone stands one base away. PBMCs were isolated by Ficoll-Paque density gradient centrifugation. This sequence originates from an adult woman who had mild COVID-19 (a few samples of this study predate the infection). The sample titles of this study are shuffled in the database, so cell type and time point are left out; the donor was told from shared clones. Sequences were obtained from PBMCs or a T cell subset sorted from them (not recorded which).

The DNA reads TGTGCCACCTCAAAGGACAGGGCCCACTATGGCTACACCTTC. The encoded protein is CATSKDRAHYGYTF. This receptor chain uses TRBV19 and TRBJ1-2; TRBD1 matches 8 bases in the middle. Including the terminal cysteine and phenylalanine, the CDR3 comprises 14 residues. Only the CDR3 region is kept as DNA, spanning 42 bases read in frame from base 1. The germline V gene (reference sequence) gives CDR1 as LNHDA and CDR2 as SQIVND. V is pruned by 10 bases and J by 3 bases, leaving 10 bases of the junction without a gene match.